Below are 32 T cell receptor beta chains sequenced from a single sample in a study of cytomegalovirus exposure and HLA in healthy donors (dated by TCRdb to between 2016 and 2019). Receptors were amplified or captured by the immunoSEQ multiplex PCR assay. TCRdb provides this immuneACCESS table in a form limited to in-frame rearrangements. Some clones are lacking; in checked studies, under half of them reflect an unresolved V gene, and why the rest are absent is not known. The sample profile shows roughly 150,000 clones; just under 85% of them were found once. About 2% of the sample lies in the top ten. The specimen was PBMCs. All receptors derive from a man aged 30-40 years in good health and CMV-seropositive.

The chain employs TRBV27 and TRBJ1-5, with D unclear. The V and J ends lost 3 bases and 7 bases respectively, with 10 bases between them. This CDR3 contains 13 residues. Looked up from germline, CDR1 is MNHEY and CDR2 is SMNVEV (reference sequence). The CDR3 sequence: CASSFMGGQPQHF. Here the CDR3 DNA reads TGTGCCAGCAGTTTCATGGGAGGGCAGCCCCAGCATTTT.

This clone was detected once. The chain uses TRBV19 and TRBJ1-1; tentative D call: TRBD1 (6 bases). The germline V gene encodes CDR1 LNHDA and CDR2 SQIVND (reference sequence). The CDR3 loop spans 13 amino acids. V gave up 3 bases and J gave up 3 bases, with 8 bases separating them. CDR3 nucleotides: TGTGCCAGTAGTATTCGGACAGACACTGAAGCTTTCTTT. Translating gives CASSIRTDTEAFF. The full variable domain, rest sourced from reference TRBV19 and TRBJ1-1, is DGGITQSPKYLFRKEGQNVTLSCEQNLNHDAMYWYRQDPGQGLRLIYYSQIVNDFQKGDIAEGYSVSREKKESFPLTVTSAQKNPTAFYLCASSIRTDTEAFFGQGTRLTVV.

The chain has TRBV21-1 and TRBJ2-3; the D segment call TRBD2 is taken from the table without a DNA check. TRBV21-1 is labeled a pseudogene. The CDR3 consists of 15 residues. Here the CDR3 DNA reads TGTGCCAGCAGCAAACGAAGCGGGAGTACAGATACGCAGTATTTT. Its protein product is CASSKRSGSTDTQYF.

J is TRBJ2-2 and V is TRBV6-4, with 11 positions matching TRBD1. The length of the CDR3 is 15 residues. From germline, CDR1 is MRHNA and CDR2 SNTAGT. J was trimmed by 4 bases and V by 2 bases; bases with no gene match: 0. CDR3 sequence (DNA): TGTGCCAGCAGTGACGGGACAGGGGGCACCGGGGAGCTGTTTTTT. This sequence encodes CASSDGTGGTGELFF.

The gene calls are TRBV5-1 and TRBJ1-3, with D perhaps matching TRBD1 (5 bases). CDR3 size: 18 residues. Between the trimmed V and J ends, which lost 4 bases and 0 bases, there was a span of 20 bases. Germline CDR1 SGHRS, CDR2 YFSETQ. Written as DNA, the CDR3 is TGCGCCAGCAGCAAGAGTCCCGGGACGGGAGGCTCTGGAAACACCATATATTTT. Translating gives CASSKSPGTGGSGNTIYF.

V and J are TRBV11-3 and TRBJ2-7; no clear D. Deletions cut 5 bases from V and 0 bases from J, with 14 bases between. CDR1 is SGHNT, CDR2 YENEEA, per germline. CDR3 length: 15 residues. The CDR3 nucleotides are TGTGCCAGCAGCCCTCACGGAGCGAGCTCCTACGAGCAGTACTTC. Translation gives CASSPHGASSYEQYF.

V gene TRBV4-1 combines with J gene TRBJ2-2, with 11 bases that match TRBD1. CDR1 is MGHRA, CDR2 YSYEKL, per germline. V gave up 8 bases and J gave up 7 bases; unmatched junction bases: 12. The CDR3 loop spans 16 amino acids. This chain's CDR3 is CASAKHGQGALGELFF. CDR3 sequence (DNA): TGCGCCAGCGCTAAACATGGACAGGGGGCCCTCGGGGAGCTGTTTTTT.

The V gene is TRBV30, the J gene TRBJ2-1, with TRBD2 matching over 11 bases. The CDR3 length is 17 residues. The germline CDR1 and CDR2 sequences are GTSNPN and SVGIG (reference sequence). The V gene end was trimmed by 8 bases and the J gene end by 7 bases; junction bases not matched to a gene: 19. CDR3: CAGILPQTSGVGNEQFF. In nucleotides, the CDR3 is TGTGCCGGAATCCTCCCACAGACTAGCGGGGTGGGAAATGAGCAGTTCTTC.

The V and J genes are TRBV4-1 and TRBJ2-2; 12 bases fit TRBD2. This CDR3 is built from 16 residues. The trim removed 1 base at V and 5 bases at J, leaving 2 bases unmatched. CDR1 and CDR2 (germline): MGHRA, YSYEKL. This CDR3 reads CASSQGGTSGTGELFF. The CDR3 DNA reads TGCGCCAGCAGCCAAGGTGGGACTAGCGGGACCGGGGAGCTGTTTTTT.

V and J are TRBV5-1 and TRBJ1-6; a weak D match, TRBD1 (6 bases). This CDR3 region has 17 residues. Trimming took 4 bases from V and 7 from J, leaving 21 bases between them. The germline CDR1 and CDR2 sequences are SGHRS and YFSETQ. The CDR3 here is CASSLYPTGGGNSPLHF. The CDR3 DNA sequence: TGCGCCAGCAGCCTTTACCCGACGGGGGGCGGAAATTCACCCCTCCACTTT. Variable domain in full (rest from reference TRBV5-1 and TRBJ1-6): KAGVTQTPRYLIKTRGQQVTLSCSPISGHRSVSWYQQTPGQGLQFLFEYFSETQRNKGNFPGRFSGRQFSNSRSEMNVSTLELGDSALYLCASSLYPTGGGNSPLHFGNGTRLTVT.

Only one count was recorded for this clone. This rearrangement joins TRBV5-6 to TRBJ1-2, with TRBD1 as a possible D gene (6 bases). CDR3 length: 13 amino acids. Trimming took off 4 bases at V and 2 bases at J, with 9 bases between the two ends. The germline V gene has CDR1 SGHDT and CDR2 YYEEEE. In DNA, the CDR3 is TGTGCCAGCAGCGGGGGCGCAAACTATGGCTACACCTTC. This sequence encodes CASSGGANYGYTF.

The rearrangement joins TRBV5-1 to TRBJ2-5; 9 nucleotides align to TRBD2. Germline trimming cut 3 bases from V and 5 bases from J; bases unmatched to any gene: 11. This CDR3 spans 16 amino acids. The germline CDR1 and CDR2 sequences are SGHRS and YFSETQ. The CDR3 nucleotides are TGCGCCAGCAGCTCGGGCGGCTTGAGCGGGGGGGAGACCCAGTACTTC. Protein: CASSSGGLSGGETQYF.

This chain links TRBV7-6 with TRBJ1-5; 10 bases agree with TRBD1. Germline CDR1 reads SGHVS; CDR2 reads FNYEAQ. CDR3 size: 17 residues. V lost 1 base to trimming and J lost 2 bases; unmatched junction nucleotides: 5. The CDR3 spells CASSLGPGTGGNQPQHF. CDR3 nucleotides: TGTGCCAGCAGCTTAGGGCCCGGGACAGGGGGCAATCAGCCCCAGCATTTT.

The CDR3 loop is CASSEVGTVTDTQYF. The CDR3 DNA reads TGTGCCAGCAGTGAAGTGGGGACAGTCACAGATACGCAGTATTTT. V gene TRBV2 combines with J gene TRBJ2-3; TRBD1 aligns across 7 bases. J lost 2 bases, V lost 1 base, and 3 bases had no gene match. Germline CDR1 reads SNHLY; CDR2 reads FYNNEI. The CDR3 has 15 residues. Variable domain in full (rest from reference TRBV2 and TRBJ2-3): EPEVTQTPSHQVTQMGQEVILRCVPISNHLYFYWYRQILGQKVEFLVSFYNNEISEKSEIFDDQFSVERPDGSNFTLKIRSTKLEDSAMYFCASSEVGTVTDTQYFGPGTRLTVL.

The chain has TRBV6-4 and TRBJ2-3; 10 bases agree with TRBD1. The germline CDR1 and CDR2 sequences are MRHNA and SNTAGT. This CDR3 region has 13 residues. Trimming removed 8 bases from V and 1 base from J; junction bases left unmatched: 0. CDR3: CASGTGGTDTQYF. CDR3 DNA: TGTGCCAGCGGGACAGGGGGCACAGATACGCAGTATTTT.

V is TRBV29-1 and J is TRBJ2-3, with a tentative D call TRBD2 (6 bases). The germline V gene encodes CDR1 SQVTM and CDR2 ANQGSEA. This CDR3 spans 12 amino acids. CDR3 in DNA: TGCAGGGAGGAGACTAGTGCAAAAACGCAGTATTTT. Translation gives CREETSAKTQYF.

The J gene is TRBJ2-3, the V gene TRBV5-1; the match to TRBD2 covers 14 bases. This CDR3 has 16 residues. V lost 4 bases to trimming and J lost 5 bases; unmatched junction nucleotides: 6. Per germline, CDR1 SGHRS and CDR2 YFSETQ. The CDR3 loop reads CASSPTTSGGGDTQYF. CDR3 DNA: TGCGCCAGCAGCCCGACGACTAGCGGGGGGGGAGATACGCAGTATTTT.

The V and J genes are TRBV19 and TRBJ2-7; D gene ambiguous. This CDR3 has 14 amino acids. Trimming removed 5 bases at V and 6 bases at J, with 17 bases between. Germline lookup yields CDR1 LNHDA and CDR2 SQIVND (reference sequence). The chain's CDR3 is CASSFSPIFGEQYF. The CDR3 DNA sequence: TGTGCCAGTAGTTTTTCCCCGATCTTCGGCGAGCAGTACTTC.

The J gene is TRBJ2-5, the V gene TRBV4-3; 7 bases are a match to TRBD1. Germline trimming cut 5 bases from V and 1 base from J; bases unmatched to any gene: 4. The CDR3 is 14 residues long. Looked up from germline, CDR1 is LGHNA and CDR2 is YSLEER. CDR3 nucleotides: TGCGCCAGCAGCAACGGACAGGTCCAAGAGACCCAGTACTTC. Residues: CASSNGQVQETQYF.

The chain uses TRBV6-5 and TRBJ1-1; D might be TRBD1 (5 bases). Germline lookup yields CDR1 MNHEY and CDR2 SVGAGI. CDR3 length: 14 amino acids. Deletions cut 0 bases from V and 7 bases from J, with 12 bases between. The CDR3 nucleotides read TGTGCCAGCAGTTACTCGAAAAGGGGCCGTGAAGCTTTCTTT. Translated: CASSYSKRGREAFF.

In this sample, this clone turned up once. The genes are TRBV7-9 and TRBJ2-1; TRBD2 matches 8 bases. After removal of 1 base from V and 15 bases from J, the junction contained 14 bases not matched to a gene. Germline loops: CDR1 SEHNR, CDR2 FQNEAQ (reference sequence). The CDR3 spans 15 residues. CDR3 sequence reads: CASSLEGAGALPPFF. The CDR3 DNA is TGTGCCAGCAGCTTAGAGGGAGCGGGGGCGCTTCCCCCGTTCTTC.

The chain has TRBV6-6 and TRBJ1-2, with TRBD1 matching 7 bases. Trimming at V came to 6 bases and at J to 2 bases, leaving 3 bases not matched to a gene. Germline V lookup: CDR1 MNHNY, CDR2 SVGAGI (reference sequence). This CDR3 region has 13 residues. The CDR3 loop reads CASRTDRNYGYTF. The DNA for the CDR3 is TGTGCCAGCAGAACGGACAGGAACTATGGCTACACCTTC.

This CDR3 is CASRDRAGVGYNEQFF. The CDR3, as DNA: TGTGCCAGTAGAGATCGTGCAGGGGTGGGCTACAATGAGCAGTTCTTC. The chain couples TRBV19 to TRBJ2-1, with a tentative D call TRBD1 (6 bases). The CDR3 totals 16 residues. CDR1 and CDR2 from the germline V gene are LNHDA and SQIVND (reference sequence). V dropped 6 bases and J dropped 3 bases, with 18 bases sitting between them.

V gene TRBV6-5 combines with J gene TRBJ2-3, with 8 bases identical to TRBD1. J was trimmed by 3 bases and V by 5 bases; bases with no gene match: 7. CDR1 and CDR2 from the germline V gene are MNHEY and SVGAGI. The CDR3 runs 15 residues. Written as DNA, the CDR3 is TGTGCCAGCAGTATTCTACAGGGGGTTACAGATACGCAGTATTTT. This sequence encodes CASSILQGVTDTQYF.

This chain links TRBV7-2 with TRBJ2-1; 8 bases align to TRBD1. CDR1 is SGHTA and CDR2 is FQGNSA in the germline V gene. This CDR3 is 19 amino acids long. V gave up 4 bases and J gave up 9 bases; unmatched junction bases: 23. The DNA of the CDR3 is TGTGCCAGCAGCTCCAGGGGGCGGAGGGGGGAGCCGCCCGGTGGTGAGCAGTTCTTC. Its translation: CASSSRGRRGEPPGGEQFF.

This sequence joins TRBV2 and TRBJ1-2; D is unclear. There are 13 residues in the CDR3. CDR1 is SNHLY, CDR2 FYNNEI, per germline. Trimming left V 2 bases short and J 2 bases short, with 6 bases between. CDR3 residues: CASSEQKNYGYTF. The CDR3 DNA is TGTGCCAGCAGTGAACAGAAGAACTATGGCTACACCTTC.

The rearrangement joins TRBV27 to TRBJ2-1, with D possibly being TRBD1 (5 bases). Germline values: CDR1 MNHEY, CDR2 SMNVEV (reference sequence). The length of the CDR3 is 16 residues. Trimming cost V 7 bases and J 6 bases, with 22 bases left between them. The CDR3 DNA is TGTGCCAGCACCCCCTCGGTTGGGGCACGCTTCAATGAGCAGTTCTTC. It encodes CASTPSVGARFNEQFF.

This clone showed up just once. CDR3 bases: TGTGCCAGCAGCATCAGAGGGGGGGATGGCTACACCTTC. It codes for CASSIRGGDGYTF. This chain links TRBV5-4 with TRBJ1-2; possibly TRBD1 for D (6 bases). The length of the CDR3 is 13 residues. The V end lost 4 bases, the J end lost 6 bases, and 13 bases lay between the germline ends. Looked up from germline, CDR1 is SGHNT and CDR2 is YYREEE (reference sequence).

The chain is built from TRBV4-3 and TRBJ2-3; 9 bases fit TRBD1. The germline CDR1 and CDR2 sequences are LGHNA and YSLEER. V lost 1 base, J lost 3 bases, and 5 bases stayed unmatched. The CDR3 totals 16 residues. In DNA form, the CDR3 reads TGCGCCAGCAGCCAAGGTCGGGACAGGGTTACAGATACGCAGTATTTT. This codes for CASSQGRDRVTDTQYF.

CDR3 protein: CASRTSGYTDTQYF. The CDR3 DNA follows: TGTGCCAGCCGAACTAGCGGATACACAGATACGCAGTATTTT. This chain links TRBV19 with TRBJ2-3; 8 bases map to TRBD2. J lost 2 bases, V lost 9 bases, and 7 bases had no gene match. CDR1 and CDR2 (germline): LNHDA, SQIVND (reference sequence). This CDR3 has 14 residues.

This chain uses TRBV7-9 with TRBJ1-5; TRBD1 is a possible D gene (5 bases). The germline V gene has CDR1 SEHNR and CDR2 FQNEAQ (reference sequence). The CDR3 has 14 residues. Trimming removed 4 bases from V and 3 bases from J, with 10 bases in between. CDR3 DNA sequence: TGTGCCAGCAGCTCCAGGGCCTCCAATCAGCCCCAGCATTTT. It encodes CASSSRASNQPQHF. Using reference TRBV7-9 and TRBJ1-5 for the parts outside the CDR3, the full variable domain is DTGVSQNPRHKITKRGQNVTFRCDPISEHNRLYWYRQTLGQGPEFLTYFQNEAQLEKSRLLSDRFSAERPKGSFSTLEIQRTEQGDSAMYLCASSSRASNQPQHFGDGTRLSIL.

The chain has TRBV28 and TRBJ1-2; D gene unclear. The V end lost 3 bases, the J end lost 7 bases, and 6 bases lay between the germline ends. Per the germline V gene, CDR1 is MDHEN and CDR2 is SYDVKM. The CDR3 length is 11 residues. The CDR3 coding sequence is TGTGCCAGCAGTTTGTCGGGTGGCTACACCTTC. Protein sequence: CASSLSGGYTF.